This T cell receptor (beta chain) derives from a study of cytomegalovirus exposure and HLA in healthy donors. Study results and limitations: Serostatus for CMV was the only available immune exposure information. Follow-up analysis seemed to connect common viral pathogens with several of the most significant clusters identified. After further analysis at a later stage, 16,951 TCR beta sequences were associated with HLA alleles at 0.05 false discovery rate. The study reported that TCR beta sequences accurately predicted HLA-A and HLA-B alleles in most subjects.

The CDR3 has 18 amino acids. The PCR contained 60 Vbeta and 13 Jbeta primers. Repertoires were generated with immunoSEQ multiplex PCR, while TCRdb's copy carries only in-frame clones and drops some. The sample has tens of thousands of clones; around 82% are singletons. A remark on this clone: Its antigen is unidentified. A junction boundary mismatches the germline segment, possibly from a read error.

This clonotype originated in a man between 18 and 35 years old in good health and CMV-seronegative. Sequences were obtained from PBMCs. The chain employs TRBV23-1 and TRBJ2-3; D gene uncertain. TRBV23-1 is given ORF status, its function remaining uncertain. CDR3: CAISLPRSWCLNTDTQYF. CDR3 DNA sequence: TGCGCCATCAGTCTCCCTAGATCTTGGTGTTTAAACACAGATACGCAGTATTTT.